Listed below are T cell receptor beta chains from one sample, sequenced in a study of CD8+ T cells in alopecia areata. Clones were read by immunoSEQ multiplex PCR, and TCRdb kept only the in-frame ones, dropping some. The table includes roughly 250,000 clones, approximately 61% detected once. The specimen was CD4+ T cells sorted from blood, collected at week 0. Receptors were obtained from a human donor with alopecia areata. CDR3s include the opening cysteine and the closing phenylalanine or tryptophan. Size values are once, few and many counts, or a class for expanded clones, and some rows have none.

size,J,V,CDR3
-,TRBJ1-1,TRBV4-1,CASSLSREGTEAFF
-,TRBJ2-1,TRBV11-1,CASSLGDHETNEQFF
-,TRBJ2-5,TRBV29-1,CSVTGGVGETQYF
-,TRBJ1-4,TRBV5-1,CASSLQGAGEKLFF
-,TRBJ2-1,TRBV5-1,CASTPGGIGYPQFF
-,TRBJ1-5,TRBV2,CASSLDRGNQPQHF
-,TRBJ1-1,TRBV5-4,CASSLGTDFTEAFF
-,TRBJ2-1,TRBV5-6,CASSLFDRYNEQFF
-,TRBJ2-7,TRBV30,CAWSGILGATEQYF
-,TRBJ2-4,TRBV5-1,CASSLRQGADIQYF
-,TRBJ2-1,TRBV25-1,CASSVSGQPYNEQFF
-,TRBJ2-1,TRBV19,CASSMGLPYNEQFF
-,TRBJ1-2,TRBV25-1,CASSEPGRTNYGYTF
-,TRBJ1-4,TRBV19,CASSWNYYSLVF
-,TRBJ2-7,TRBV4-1,CASSQDEGPPYEQYF
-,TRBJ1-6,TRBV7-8,CASSLQGYSPLHF
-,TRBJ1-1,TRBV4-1,CASSQPAGVTNTEAFF
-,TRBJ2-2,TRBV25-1,CASREYRDLGDTGELFF
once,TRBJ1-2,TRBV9,CASSVGTFYGYTF
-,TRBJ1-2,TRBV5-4,CASSLPGEGDYGYTF
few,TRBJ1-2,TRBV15,CATSRAQQGIGYTF
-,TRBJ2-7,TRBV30,CAWTGQHHEQYF
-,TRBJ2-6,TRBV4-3,CASSYQVINSGANVLTF
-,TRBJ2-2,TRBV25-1,CASSEFGVAGHTGELFF
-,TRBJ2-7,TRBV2,CASSHPIVTLEQYF
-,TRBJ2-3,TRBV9,CASSVAPGGGGDTQYF
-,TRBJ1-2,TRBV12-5,CASAPSGQIYGYTF
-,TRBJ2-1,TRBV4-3,CASSQDTTVNEQFF
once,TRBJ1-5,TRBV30,CAWSGQGNQPQHF
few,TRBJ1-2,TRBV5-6,CASSLRGSLSNYGYTF
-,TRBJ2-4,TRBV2,CASSGDSLREYF
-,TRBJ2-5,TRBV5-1,CASSLSDRKTQYF
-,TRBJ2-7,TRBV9,CASSAPGTIYEQYF
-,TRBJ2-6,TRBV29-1,CSVGDSGANVLTF
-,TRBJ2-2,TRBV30,CAWSMLGRPNTGELFF
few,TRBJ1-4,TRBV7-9,CASSLQATNEKLFF
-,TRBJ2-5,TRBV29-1,CSVLTGQETQYF
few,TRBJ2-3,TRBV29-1,CSVEEGADTQYF
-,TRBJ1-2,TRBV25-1,CASSEQGRSYGYTF
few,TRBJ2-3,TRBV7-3,CASSLGERSTDTQYF
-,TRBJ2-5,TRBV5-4,CASSLVTSQETQYF
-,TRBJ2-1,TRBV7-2,CASSPTERGGDNEQFF
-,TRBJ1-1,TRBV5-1,CASSLAGTGAFF
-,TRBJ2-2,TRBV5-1,CASSLRQGGTGELFF
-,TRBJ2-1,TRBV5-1,CASSWDFYNEQFF
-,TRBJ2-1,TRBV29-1,CSWGGNEQFF
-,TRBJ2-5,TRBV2,CASSEAQGPETQYF
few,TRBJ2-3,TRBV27,CASSLWRDSPQYF
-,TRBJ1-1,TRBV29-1,CSVTGSDTEAFF
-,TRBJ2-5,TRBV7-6,CASSRTGGETQYF
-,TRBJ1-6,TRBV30,CAHHVGGSSPLHF
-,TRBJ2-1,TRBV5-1,CASRLGTGHNEQFF
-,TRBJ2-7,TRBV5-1,CASSLASLPSYEQYF
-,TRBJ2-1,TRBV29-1,CSATTRNEQFF
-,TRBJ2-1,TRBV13,CASSFSGLNEQFF
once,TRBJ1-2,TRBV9,CASSRDGRYGYTF
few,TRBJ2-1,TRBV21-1,CASRGEQFF
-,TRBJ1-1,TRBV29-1,CSVVGVGTEAFF
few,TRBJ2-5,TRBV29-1,CSVEVASGRQETQYF
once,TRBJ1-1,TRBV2,CASIEAHTEAFF